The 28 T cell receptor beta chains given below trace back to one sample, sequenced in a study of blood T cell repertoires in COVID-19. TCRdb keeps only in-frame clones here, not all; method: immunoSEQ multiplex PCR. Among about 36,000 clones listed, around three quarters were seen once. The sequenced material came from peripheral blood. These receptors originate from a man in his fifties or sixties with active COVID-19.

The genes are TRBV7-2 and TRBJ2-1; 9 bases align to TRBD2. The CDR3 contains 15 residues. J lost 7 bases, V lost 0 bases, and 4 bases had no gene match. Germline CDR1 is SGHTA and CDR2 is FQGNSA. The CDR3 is CASSLALAGMNEQFF. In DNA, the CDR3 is TGTGCCAGCAGCTTAGCTCTAGCGGGGATGAATGAGCAGTTCTTC.

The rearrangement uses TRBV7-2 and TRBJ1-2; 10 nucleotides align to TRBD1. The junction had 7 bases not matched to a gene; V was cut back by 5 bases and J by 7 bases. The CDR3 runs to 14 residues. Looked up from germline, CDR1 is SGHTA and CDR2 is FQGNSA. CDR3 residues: CASSPMTGGFGYTF. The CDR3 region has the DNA TGTGCCAGCAGCCCCATGACAGGGGGCTTTGGCTACACCTTC. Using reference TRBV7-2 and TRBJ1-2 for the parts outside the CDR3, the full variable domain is GAGVSQSPSNKVTEKGKDVELRCDPISGHTALYWYRQSLGQGLEFLIYFQGNSAPDKSGLPSDRFSAERTGGSVSTLTIQRTQQEDSAVYLCASSPMTGGFGYTFGSGTRLTVV.

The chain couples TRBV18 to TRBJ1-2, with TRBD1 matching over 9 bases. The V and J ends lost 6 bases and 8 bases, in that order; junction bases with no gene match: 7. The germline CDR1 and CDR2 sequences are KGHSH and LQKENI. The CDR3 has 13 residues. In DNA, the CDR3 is TGTGCCAGCTCCCCCGGGACAGGGATCGGCTACACCTTC. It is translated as CASSPGTGIGYTF.

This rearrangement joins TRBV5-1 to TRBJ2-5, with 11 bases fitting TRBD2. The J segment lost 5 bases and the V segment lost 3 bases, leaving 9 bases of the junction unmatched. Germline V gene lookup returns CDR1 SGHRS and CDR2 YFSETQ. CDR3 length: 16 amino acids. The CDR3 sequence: CASSSTSGRSSETQYF. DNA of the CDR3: TGCGCCAGCAGCTCAACTAGCGGGAGAAGCTCGGAGACCCAGTACTTC.

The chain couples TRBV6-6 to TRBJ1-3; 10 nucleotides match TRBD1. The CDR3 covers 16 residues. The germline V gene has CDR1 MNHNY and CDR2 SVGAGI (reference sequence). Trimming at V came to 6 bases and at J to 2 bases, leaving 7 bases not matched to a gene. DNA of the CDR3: TGTGCCAGCAGAGTTGGGACAGGGGAACCTGGAAACACCATATATTTT. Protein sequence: CASRVGTGEPGNTIYF.

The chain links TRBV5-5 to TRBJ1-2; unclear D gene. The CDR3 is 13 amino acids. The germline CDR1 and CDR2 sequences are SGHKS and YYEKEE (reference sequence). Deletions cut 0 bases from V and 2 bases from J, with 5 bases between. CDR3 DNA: TGTGCCAGCAGCTTGGCCCTCAACTATGGCTACACCTTC. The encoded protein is CASSLALNYGYTF.

DNA of the CDR3: TGTGCCAGCACCCGGACTAGCGGGGGTGGCGAGCAGTACTTC. It specifies CASTRTSGGGEQYF. This chain links TRBV7-2 with TRBJ2-7; 13 nucleotides match TRBD2. The CDR3 loop spans 14 amino acids. Germline CDR1 is SGHTA and CDR2 is FQGNSA. Trimming took 7 bases from V and 6 from J; bases not matched to a gene: 6.

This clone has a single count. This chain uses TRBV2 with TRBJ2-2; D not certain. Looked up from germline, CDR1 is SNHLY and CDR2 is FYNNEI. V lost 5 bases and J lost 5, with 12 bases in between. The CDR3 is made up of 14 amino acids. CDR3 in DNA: TGTGCCAGCAGTACTACCCCTGGAACCGGGGAGCTGTTTTTT. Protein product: CASSTTPGTGELFF.

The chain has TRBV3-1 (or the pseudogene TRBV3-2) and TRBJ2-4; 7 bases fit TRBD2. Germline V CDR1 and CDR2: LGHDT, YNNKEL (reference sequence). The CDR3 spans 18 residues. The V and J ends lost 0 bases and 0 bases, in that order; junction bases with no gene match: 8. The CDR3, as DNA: TGTGCCAGCAGCCAAGATCAGGGAGGGGAGCTAGCCAAAAACATTCAGTACTTC. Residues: CASSQDQGGELAKNIQYF.

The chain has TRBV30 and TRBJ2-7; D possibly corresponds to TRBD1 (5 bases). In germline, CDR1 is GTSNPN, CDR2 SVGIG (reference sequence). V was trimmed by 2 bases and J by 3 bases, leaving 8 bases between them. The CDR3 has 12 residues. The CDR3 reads CAWSRQGYEQYF. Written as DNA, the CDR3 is TGTGCCTGGAGTCGGCAGGGCTACGAGCAGTACTTC.

CDR3 region: CASGTGLGSYNEQFF. CDR3 coding DNA: TGTGCCAGCGGGACAGGGCTTGGGTCCTACAATGAGCAGTTCTTC. This chain uses TRBV7-3 with TRBJ2-1; 9 nucleotides match TRBD1. Germline V CDR1 and CDR2: SGHTA, FQGTGA. The CDR3 runs to 15 residues. Unmatched junction bases numbered 6, after V lost 8 bases and J lost 1 base.

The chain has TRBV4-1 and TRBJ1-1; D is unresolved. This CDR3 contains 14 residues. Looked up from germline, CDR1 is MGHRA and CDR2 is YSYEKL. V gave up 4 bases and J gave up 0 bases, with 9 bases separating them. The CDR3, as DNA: TGCGCCAGCAGCCCAGGCCCGCTGAACACTGAAGCTTTCTTT. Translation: CASSPGPLNTEAFF.

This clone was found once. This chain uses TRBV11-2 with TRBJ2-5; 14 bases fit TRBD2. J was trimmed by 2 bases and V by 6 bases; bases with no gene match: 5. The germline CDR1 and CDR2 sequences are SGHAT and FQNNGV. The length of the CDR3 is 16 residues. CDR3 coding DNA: TGTGCCAGCAGTTCTGGACTAGCGGGGGGTCAAGAGACCCAGTACTTC. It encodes CASSSGLAGGQETQYF.

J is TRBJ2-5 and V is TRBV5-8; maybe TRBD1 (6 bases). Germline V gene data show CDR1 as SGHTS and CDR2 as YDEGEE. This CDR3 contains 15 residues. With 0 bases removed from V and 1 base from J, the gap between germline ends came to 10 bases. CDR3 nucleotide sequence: TGTGCCAGCAGCTTGGGGCCGGACAGCCAAGAGACCCAGTACTTC. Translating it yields CASSLGPDSQETQYF.

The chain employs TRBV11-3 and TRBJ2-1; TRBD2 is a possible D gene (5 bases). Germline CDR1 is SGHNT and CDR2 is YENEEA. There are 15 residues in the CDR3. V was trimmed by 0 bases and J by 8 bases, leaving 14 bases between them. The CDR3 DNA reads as TGTGCCAGCAGCTTAGACGGGAAGGGCCGGTATGAGCAGTTCTTC. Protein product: CASSLDGKGRYEQFF.

The CDR3, as DNA: TGTGCCAGCAGTTTACCCACCGGGACTAGCGGAATGGGAGATACGCAGTATTTT. Protein sequence: CASSLPTGTSGMGDTQYF. J is TRBJ2-3 and V is TRBV28; 11 bases line up with TRBD2. The V segment lost 2 bases and the J segment 5 bases; nucleotides outside the gene matches: 12. Germline lookup yields CDR1 MDHEN and CDR2 SYDVKM. The CDR3 has 18 residues. Combining the CDR3 with reference TRBV28 and TRBJ2-3 gives the whole variable domain DVKVTQSSRYLVKRTGEKVFLECVQDMDHENMFWYRQDPGLGLRLIYFSYDVKMKEKGDIPEGYSVSREKKERFSLILESASTNQTSMYLCASSLPTGTSGMGDTQYFGPGTRLTVL.

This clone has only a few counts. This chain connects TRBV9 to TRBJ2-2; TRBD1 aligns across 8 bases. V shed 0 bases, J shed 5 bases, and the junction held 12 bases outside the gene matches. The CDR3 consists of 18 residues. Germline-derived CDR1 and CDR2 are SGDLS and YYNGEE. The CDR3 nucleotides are TGTGCCAGCAGCGTAGAGGTCGGGCAGGGGGCCGCAACCGGGGAGCTGTTTTTT. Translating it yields CASSVEVGQGAATGELFF.

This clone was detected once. The CDR3, as DNA: TGCAGTGCTAGTAAAGGACAGGGGGTCAAAAACATTCAGTACTTC. Protein: CSASKGQGVKNIQYF. The chain links TRBV20-1 to TRBJ2-4; 10 nucleotides agree with TRBD1. With 3 bases clipped from V and 3 bases from J, the junction kept 5 bases outside the gene matches. Germline CDR1 and CDR2: DFQATT and SNEGSKA (reference sequence). CDR3 length equals 15 residues.

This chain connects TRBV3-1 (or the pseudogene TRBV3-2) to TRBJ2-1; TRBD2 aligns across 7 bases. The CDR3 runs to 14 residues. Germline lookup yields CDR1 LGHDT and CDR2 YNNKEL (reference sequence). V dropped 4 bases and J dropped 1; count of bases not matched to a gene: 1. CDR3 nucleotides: TGTGCCAGCAGCCGGGGGGGTTCCTACAATGAGCAGTTCTTC. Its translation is CASSRGGSYNEQFF.

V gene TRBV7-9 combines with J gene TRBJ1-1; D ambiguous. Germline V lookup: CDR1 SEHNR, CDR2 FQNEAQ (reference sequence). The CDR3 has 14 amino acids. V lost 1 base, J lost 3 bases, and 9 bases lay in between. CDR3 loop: CASSLVGGHTEAFF. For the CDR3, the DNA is TGTGCCAGCAGCTTAGTGGGAGGGCACACTGAAGCTTTCTTT.

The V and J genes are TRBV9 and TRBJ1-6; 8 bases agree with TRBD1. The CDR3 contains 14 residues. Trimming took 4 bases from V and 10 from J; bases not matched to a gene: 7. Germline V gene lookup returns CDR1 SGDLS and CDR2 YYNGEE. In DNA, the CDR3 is TGTGCCAGCAGCCTAAGGACAGGGAACTCACCCCTCCACTTT. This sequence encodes CASSLRTGNSPLHF.

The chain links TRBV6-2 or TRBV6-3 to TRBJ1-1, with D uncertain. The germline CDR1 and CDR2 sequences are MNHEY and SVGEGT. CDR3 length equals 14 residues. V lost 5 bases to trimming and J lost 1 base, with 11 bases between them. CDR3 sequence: CASSTPERNTEAFF. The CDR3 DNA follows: TGTGCCAGCAGTACGCCCGAGAGGAACACTGAAGCTTTCTTT.

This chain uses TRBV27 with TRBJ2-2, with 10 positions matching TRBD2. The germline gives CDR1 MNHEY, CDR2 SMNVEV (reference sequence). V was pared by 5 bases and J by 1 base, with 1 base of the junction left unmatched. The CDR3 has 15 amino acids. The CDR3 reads CASSIAGGNTGELFF. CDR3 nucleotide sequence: TGTGCCAGCAGTATAGCGGGGGGGAACACCGGGGAGCTGTTTTTT.

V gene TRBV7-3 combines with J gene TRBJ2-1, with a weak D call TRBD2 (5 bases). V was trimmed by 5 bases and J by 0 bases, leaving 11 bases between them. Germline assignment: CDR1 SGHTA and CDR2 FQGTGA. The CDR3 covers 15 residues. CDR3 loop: CASSVSGSSYNEQFF. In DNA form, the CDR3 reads TGTGCCAGCAGCGTCAGCGGAAGCTCCTACAATGAGCAGTTCTTC.

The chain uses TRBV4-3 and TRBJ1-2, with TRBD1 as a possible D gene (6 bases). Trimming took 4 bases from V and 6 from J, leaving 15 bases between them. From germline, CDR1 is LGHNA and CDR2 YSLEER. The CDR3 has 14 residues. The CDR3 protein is CASSPRGSVNGYTF. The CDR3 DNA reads TGCGCCAGCAGCCCCAGGGGATCTGTGAATGGCTACACCTTC.

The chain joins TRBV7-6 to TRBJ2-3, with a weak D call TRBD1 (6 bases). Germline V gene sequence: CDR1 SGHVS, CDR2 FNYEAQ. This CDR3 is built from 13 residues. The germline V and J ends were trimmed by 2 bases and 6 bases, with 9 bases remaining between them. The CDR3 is CASSLQGSDTQYF. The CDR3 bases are TGTGCCAGCAGCTTACAGGGGTCGGATACGCAGTATTTT. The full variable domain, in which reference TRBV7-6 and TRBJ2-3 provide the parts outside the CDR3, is GAGVSQSPRYKVTKRGQDVALRCDPISGHVSLYWYRQALGQGPEFLTYFNYEAQQDKSGLPNDRFSAERPEGSISTLTIQRTEQRDSAMYRCASSLQGSDTQYFGPGTRLTVL.

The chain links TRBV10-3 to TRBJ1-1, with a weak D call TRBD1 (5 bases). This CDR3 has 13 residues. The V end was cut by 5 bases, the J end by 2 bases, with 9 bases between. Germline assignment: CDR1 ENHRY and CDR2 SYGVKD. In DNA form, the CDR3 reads TGTGCCATCAGTCAAACAGGAAACACTGAAGCTTTCTTT. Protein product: CAISQTGNTEAFF.

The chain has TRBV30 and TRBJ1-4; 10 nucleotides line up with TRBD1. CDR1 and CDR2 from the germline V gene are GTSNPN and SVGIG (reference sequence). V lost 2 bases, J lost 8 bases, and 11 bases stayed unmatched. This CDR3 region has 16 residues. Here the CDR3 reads CAWSHHGGTGVEKLFF. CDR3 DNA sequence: TGTGCCTGGAGTCATCATGGGGGGACAGGGGTCGAAAAACTGTTTTTT.